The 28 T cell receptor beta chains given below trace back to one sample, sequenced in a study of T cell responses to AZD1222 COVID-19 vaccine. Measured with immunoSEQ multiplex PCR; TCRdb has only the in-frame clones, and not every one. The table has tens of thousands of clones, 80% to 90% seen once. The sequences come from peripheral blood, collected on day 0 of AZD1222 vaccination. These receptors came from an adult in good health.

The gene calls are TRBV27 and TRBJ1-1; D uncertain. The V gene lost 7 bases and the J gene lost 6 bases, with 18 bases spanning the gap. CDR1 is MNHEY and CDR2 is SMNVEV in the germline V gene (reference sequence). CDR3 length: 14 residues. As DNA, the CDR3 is TGTGCCAGCAACTCCCTTCGGAGGGTCTCTGAAGCTTTCTTT. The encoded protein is CASNSLRRVSEAFF.

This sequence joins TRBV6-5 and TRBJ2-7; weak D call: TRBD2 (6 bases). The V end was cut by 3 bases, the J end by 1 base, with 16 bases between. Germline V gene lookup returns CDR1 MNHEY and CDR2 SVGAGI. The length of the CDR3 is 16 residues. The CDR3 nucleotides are TGTGCCAGCAGTTATAGTAGTCTGGAGGGGTCCTACGAGCAGTACTTC. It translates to CASSYSSLEGSYEQYF.

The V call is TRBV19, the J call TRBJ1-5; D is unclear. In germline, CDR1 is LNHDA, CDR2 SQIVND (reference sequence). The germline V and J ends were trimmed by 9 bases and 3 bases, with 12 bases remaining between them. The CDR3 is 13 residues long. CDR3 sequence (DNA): TGTGCCAGCGCCGGGTCAGACAATCAGCCCCAGCATTTT. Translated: CASAGSDNQPQHF.

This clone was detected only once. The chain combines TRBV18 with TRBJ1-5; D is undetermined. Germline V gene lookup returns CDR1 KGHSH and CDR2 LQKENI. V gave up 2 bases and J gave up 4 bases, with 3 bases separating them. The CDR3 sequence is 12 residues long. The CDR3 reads CASSPTNQPQHF. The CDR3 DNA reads TGTGCCAGCTCACCAACGAATCAGCCCCAGCATTTT.

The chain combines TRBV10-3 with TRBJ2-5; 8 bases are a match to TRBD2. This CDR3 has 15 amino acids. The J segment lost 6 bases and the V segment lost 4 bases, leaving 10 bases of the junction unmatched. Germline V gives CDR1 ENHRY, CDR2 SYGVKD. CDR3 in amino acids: CAISGRREGLKTQYF. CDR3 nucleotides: TGTGCCATCAGTGGTCGACGGGAGGGTCTGAAGACCCAGTACTTC.

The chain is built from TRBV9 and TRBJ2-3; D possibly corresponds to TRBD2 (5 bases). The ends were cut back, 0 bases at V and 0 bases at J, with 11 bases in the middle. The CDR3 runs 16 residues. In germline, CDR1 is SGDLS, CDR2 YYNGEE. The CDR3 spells CASSVDGVPSTDTQYF. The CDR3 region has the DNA TGTGCCAGCAGCGTAGACGGGGTCCCTAGCACAGATACGCAGTATTTT.

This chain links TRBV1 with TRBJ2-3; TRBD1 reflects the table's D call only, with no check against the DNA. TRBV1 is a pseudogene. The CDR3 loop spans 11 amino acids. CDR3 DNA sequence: TGCACCAGCAGCCAAGGGCCCCCGCAGTATTTT. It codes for CTSSQGPPQYF.

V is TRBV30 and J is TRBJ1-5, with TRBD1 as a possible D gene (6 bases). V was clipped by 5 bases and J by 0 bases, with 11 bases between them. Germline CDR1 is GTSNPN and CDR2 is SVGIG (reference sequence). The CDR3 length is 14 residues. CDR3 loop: CAWAGTNSNQPQHF. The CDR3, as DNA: TGTGCCTGGGCCGGGACAAATAGCAATCAGCCCCAGCATTTT.

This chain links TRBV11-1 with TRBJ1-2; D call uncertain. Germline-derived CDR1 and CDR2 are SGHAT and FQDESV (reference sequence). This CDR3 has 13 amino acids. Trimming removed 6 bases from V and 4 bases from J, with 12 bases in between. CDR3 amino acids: CASSPSAGYGYTF. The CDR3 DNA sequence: TGTGCCAGCAGTCCCTCGGCGGGCTATGGCTACACCTTC.

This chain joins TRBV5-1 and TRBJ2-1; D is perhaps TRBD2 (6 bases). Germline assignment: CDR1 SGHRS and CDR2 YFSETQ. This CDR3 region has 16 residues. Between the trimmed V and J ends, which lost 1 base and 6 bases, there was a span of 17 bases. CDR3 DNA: TGCGCCAGCAGCTTGTACGGCGGGAACCAAATCAATGAGCAGTTCTTC. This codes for CASSLYGGNQINEQFF.

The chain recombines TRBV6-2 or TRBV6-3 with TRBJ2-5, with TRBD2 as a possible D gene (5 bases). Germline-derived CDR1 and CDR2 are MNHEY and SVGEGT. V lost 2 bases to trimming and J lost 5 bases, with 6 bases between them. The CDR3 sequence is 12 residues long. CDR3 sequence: CASSYERETQYF. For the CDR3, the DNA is TGTGCCAGCAGTTACGAGCGGGAGACCCAGTACTTC.

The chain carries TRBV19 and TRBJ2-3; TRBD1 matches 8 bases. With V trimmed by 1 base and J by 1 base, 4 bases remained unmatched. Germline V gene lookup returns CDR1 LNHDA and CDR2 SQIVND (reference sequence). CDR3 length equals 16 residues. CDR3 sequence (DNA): TGTGCCAGTAGTATAGCTATGACAGGGGGCACAGATACGCAGTATTTT. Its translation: CASSIAMTGGTDTQYF.

The CDR3 DNA reads as TGTGCCAGCAGTTTAACGGGACAGATTTACAATGAGCAGTTCTTC. Amino acid sequence: CASSLTGQIYNEQFF. The J gene is TRBJ2-1, the V gene TRBV28; 7 bases are shared with TRBD1. This CDR3 comprises 15 residues. Germline CDR1 MDHEN, CDR2 SYDVKM. The trim removed 2 bases at V and 4 bases at J, leaving 5 bases unmatched.

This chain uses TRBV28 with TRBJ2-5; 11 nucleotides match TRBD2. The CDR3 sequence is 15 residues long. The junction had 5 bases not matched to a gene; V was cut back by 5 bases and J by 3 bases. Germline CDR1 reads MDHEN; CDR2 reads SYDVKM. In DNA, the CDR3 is TGTGCCAGCAGTGCACCGGGACTAGCGGAAGAGACCCAGTACTTC. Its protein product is CASSAPGLAEETQYF.

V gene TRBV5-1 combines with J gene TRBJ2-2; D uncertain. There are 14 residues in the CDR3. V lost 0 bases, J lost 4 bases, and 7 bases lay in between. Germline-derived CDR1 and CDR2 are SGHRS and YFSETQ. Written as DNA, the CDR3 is TGCGCCAGCAGCTTGGGGACGGGCACCGGGGAGCTGTTTTTT. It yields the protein CASSLGTGTGELFF.

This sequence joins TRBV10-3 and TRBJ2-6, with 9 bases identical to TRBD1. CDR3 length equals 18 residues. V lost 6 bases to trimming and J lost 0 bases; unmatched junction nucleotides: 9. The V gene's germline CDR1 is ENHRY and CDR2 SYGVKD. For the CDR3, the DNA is TGTGCCATCAGGAGGCCGGGACAGGGCGTCTCTGGGGCCAACGTCCTGACTTTC. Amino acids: CAIRRPGQGVSGANVLTF.

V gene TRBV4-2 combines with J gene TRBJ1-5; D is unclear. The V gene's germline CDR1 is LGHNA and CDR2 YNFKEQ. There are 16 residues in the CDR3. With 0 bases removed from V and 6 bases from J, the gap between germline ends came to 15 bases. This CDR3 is CASSQDPGQAGQPQHF. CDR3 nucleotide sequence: TGTGCCAGCAGCCAAGATCCGGGTCAGGCGGGTCAGCCCCAGCATTTT.

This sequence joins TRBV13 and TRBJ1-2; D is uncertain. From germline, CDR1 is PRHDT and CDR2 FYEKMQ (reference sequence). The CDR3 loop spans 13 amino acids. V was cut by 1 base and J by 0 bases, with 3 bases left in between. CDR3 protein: CASSLASNYGYTF. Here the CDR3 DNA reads TGTGCCAGCAGCTTAGCATCTAACTATGGCTACACCTTC.

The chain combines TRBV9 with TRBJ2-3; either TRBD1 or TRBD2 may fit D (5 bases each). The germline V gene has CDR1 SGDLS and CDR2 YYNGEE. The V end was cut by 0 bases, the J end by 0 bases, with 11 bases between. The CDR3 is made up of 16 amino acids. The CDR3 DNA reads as TGTGCCAGCAGCGTAGGTATTGGGGGAAGCACAGATACGCAGTATTTT. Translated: CASSVGIGGSTDTQYF.

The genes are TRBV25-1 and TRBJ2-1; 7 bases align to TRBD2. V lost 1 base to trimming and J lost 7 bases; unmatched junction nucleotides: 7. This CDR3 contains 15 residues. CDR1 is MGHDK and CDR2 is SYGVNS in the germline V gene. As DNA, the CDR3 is TGTGCCAGCAGTGAATTCTGGACTAGGGATAATGAGCAGTTCTTC. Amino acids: CASSEFWTRDNEQFF.

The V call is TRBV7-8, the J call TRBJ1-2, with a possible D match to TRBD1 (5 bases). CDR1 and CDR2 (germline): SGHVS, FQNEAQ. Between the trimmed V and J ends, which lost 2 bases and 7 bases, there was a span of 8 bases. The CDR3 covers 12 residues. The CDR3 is CASSLRGVGYTF. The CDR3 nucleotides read TGTGCCAGCAGCTTACGGGGGGTTGGCTACACCTTC.

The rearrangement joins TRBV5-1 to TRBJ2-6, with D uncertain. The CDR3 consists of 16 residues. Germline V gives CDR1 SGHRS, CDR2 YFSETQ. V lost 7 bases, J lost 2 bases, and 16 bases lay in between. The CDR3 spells CASFVGGATGANVLTF. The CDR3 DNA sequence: TGCGCCAGCTTTGTCGGCGGTGCAACTGGGGCCAACGTCCTGACTTTC.

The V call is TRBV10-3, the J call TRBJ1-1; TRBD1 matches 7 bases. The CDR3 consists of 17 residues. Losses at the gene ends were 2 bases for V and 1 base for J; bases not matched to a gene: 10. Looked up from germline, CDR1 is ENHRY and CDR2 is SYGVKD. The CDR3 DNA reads TGTGCCATCAGTGAGGGGTCGACAGGGATTGGGAACACTGAAGCTTTCTTT. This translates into CAISEGSTGIGNTEAFF.

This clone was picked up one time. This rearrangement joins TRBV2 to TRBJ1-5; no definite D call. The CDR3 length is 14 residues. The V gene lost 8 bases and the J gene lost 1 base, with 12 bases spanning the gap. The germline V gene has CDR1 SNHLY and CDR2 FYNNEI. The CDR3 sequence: CASSKGGSNQPQHF. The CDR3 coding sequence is TGTGCCAGCTCCAAGGGAGGCAGCAATCAGCCCCAGCATTTT.

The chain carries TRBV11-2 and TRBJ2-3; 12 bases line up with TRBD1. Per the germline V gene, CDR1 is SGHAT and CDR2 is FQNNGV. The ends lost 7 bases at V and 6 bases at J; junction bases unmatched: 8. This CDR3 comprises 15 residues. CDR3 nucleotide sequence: TGTGCCAGCACCGGGGGACAGGGGGCCGAGGATACGCAGTATTTT. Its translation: CASTGGQGAEDTQYF.

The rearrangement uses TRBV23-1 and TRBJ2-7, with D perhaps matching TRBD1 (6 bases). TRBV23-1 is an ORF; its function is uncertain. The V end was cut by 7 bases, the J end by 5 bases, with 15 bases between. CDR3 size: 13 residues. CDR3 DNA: TGCGCCAGCACAAGACAGGTTAGACACGAGCAGTACTTC. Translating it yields CASTRQVRHEQYF.

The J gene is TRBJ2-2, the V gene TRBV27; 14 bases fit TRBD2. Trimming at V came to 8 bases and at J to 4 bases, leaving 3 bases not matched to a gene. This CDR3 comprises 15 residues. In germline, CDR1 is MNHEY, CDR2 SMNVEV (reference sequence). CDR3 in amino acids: CASGLAGGPTGELFF. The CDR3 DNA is TGTGCCAGCGGACTAGCGGGGGGACCCACCGGGGAGCTGTTTTTT.

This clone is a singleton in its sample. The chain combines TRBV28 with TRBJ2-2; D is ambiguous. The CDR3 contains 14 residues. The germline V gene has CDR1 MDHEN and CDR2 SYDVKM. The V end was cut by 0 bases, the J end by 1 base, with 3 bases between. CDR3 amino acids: CASSLWGNTGELFF. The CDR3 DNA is TGTGCCAGCAGTTTATGGGGGAACACCGGGGAGCTGTTTTTT. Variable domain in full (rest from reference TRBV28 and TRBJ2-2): DVKVTQSSRYLVKRTGEKVFLECVQDMDHENMFWYRQDPGLGLRLIYFSYDVKMKEKGDIPEGYSVSREKKERFSLILESASTNQTSMYLCASSLWGNTGELFFGEGSRLTVL.